The present T cell receptor beta chain was sequenced within a study of T cells expressing NK-cell markers. Study-wide results and caveats: The contribution of dominant NKG2C+ clonotypes to CD8+ T cells in six or seven donors was roughly 1.0-8%.

Reanalyzing the 5' RACE reads, TCRdb keeps one entry per CDR3 protein, without DNA. The specimen's table records 350,000 to 450,000 distinct CDR3 sequences. The CDR3 consists of 13 residues. Of note for this clonotype: Its antigen is not known.

This TCR was sampled from a man aged 18-75 years in good health. The V call is TRBV12-3 or TRBV12-4, the J call TRBJ2-1. Source material: blood T cells: a sorted CD56 or NKG2C T cell subset, CD4+ or CD8+ T cells, or bulk PBMC T cells (not recorded which). The chain's CDR3 is CASSHQLYNEQFF.